This TCR beta chain was observed in a study of blood T cell repertoires in COVID-19. Across the study: Samples representing acute and convalescent COVID-19 were sourced from the United States, Italy and Spain. PBMCs, B-cell-depleted T cells, or T cells were the source of the cDNA or gDNA that made up the material.

In germline, CDR1 is KGHSH, CDR2 LQKENI. The ends were cut back, 1 base at V and 4 bases at J, with 12 bases in the middle. The CDR3 is 15 residues long. As processed by the authors: Amplifying reference gene primers gave estimates of nucleated cell counts. TCRdb's table, derived via immunoSEQ multiplex PCR, lists solely in-frame clones and lacks some. V, J and clone size were drawn from that table, and D and trimming were deduced from the DNA. The table records under 250,000 clones, roughly nine tenths of them present only once. The specimen sequenced was peripheral blood. J is TRBJ2-3 and V is TRBV18, with D hard to call. This clonotype originated in a man aged 55 to 70 with COVID-19, enrolled during active disease. The CDR3 region has the DNA TGTGCCAGCTCACCACAGACTTCGATACCAGATACGCAGTATTTT. Translating gives CASSPQTSIPDTQYF. Supplemented by reference TRBV18 and TRBJ2-3, the full variable domain reads NAGVMQNPRHLVRRRGQEARLRCSPMKGHSHVYWYRQLPEEGLKFMVYLQKENIIDESGMPKERFSAEFPKEGPSILRIQQVVRGDSAAYFCASSPQTSIPDTQYFGPGTRLTVL.